The 8 T cell receptor beta chains in this list originate from one sample, sequenced in a study of T cells in localized non-small cell lung cancer. Here immunoSEQ multiplex PCR was the method, and the copy in TCRdb shows in-frame clones only, minus some. The data show tens of thousands of clones, around 80% seen once. Sequences were derived from peripheral blood, sampled before any cancer treatment. All receptors come from a male donor aged 60 or over with stage II squamous cell lung carcinoma.

V and J are TRBV30 and TRBJ2-3, with 8 bases fitting TRBD2. Germline CDR1 is GTSNPN and CDR2 is SVGIG (reference sequence). The CDR3 is 15 amino acids. V lost 0 bases, J lost 2 bases, and 4 bases stayed unmatched. The CDR3 nucleotides read TGTGCCTGGAGTGTGCGGGGGGCGGCCACAGATACGCAGTATTTT. Encoded protein: CAWSVRGAATDTQYF. The whole variable domain, filled in from reference TRBV30 and TRBJ2-3, reads SQTIHQWPATLVQPVGSPLSLECTVEGTSNPNLYWYRQAAGRGLQLLFYSVGIGQISSEVPQNLSASRPQDRQFILSSKKLLLSDSGFYLCAWSVRGAATDTQYFGPGTRLTVL.

This chain links TRBV27 with TRBJ1-5, with D perhaps matching TRBD1 (6 bases). This CDR3 is 19 amino acids long. Trimming cost V 7 bases and J 0 bases, with 25 bases left between them. From germline, CDR1 is MNHEY and CDR2 SMNVEV (reference sequence). Here the CDR3 DNA reads TGTGCCAGCAAAGGACTCACCGGCACAGGGAGTCATAGCAATCAGCCCCAGCATTTT. Protein product: CASKGLTGTGSHSNQPQHF.

This sequence joins TRBV5-1 and TRBJ2-7; 9 bases map to TRBD2. Germline V gene data show CDR1 as SGHRS and CDR2 as YFSETQ. The ends lost 2 bases at V and 6 bases at J; junction bases unmatched: 18. CDR3 length equals 18 residues. CDR3 nucleotides: TGCGCCAGCAGCTTCCCTAACTCAGCGGGAGGCCAAAGAGGCGAGCAGTACTTC. Residues: CASSFPNSAGGQRGEQYF.

This sequence joins TRBV10-3 and TRBJ1-4, with D possibly being TRBD1 (6 bases). The CDR3 is made up of 14 amino acids. With 5 bases removed from V and 7 bases from J, the gap between germline ends came to 14 bases. Germline lookup yields CDR1 ENHRY and CDR2 SYGVKD. The CDR3 sequence: CAISQSGGGEKLFF. The DNA of the CDR3 is TGTGCCATCAGTCAATCGGGGGGCGGTGAAAAACTGTTTTTT.

This rearrangement joins TRBV9 to TRBJ2-1; D may be TRBD2 (7 bases). V shed 4 bases and J shed 4 bases, with 12 bases lying between them. Germline V gene lookup returns CDR1 SGDLS and CDR2 YYNGEE. The length of the CDR3 is 14 residues. CDR3 nucleotides: TGTGCCAGCAGCCCGGGGGGCCGTTACAATGAGCAGTTCTTC. Translation: CASSPGGRYNEQFF.

The chain employs TRBV18 and TRBJ2-1; 9 positions agree with TRBD2. V dropped 1 base and J dropped 4; count of bases not matched to a gene: 5. The V gene's germline CDR1 is KGHSH and CDR2 LQKENI. This CDR3 has 16 amino acids. The CDR3 nucleotides read TGTGCCAGCTCACCACTGCCTAGCGGGGAATACAATGAGCAGTTCTTC. It specifies CASSPLPSGEYNEQFF. Looking up the rest from reference TRBV18 and TRBJ2-1 gives the full variable domain: NAGVMQNPRHLVRRRGQEARLRCSPMKGHSHVYWYRQLPEEGLKFMVYLQKENIIDESGMPKERFSAEFPKEGPSILRIQQVVRGDSAAYFCASSPLPSGEYNEQFFGPGTRLTVL.

The chain employs TRBV9 and TRBJ1-1; D is uncertain. The CDR3 length is 13 residues. Per germline, CDR1 SGDLS and CDR2 YYNGEE. The V gene lost 5 bases and the J gene lost 3 bases, with 11 bases spanning the gap. The CDR3 nucleotides are TGTGCCAGCAGTCAGGTTGGGGACACTGAAGCTTTCTTT. Its protein product is CASSQVGDTEAFF. Looking up the rest from reference TRBV9 and TRBJ1-1 gives the full variable domain: DSGVTQTPKHLITATGQRVTLRCSPRSGDLSVYWYQQSLDQGLQFLIQYYNGEERAKGNILERFSAQQFPDLHSELNLSSLELGDSALYFCASSQVGDTEAFFGQGTRLTVV.

The rearrangement uses TRBV11-2 and TRBJ1-1; D gene uncertain. Germline V gives CDR1 SGHAT, CDR2 FQNNGV. The length of the CDR3 is 14 residues. V shed 0 bases and J shed 7 bases, with 12 bases lying between them. The CDR3 reads CASSLESRRSEAFF. The DNA of the CDR3 is TGTGCCAGCAGCTTAGAAAGTCGCCGGAGTGAAGCTTTCTTT.